One sample yielded the 26 T cell receptor beta chains listed below, sequenced in a study of shared clonotypes between healthy human individuals. Profiled with immunoSEQ multiplex PCR; TCRdb holds only in-frame clones, not every one. Of approximately 2.3 million clones in the sample, approximately 93% were seen once. The source material was naive CD4+ T cells from PBMCs. As to subset: CD45RA+ positively selected. Receptors originate from a man between 18 and 29 years old in good health. Some clones in this sample may be carry-over from other donors' samples.

The rearrangement joins TRBV9 to TRBJ2-1, with D unclear. The V gene's germline CDR1 is SGDLS and CDR2 YYNGEE. This CDR3 has 14 residues. Trimming pared 4 bases from V and 5 bases from J, leaving 13 bases between. The CDR3 sequence: CASSTRTGDNEQFF. The CDR3 bases are TGTGCCAGCAGCACCAGAACTGGGGACAATGAGCAGTTCTTC.

CDR3 protein: CASIDPGEGTYEQYF. The CDR3 DNA reads TGTGCCAGCATCGATCCAGGGGAGGGCACCTACGAGCAGTACTTC. The chain is built from TRBV6-6 and TRBJ2-7; a possible D gene is TRBD2 (7 bases). This CDR3 comprises 15 residues. Germline V gene lookup returns CDR1 MNHNY and CDR2 SVGAGI (reference sequence). V was shortened by 7 bases and J by 2 bases, with 18 bases between the two germline ends.

The gene calls are TRBV28 and TRBJ2-1, with TRBD2 identical over 9 bases. The CDR3 has 14 amino acids. Germline CDR1 and CDR2: MDHEN and SYDVKM. J was trimmed by 8 bases and V by 8 bases; bases with no gene match: 10. CDR3 sequence: CASSTPSGNHEQFF. DNA for the CDR3: TGTGCCAGCTCGACCCCTAGCGGGAACCATGAGCAGTTCTTC.

The CDR3 DNA follows: TGTGCCAGCAGCCCGACAGTGACCTATGGCTACACCTTC. Its protein product is CASSPTVTYGYTF. The chain uses TRBV5-4 and TRBJ1-2; D is perhaps TRBD1 (5 bases). Per the germline V gene, CDR1 is SGHNT and CDR2 is YYREEE (reference sequence). The CDR3 spans 13 residues. V gave up 4 bases and J gave up 4 bases, with 11 bases separating them.

The chain combines TRBV20-1 with TRBJ1-2; TRBD1 aligns across 7 bases. Looked up from germline, CDR1 is DFQATT and CDR2 is SNEGSKA (reference sequence). J gave up 8 bases and V 5 bases, and 2 bases lay outside the gene matches. CDR3 length: 10 residues. This chain's CDR3 is CSAPGGGYTF. DNA of the CDR3: TGCAGTGCTCCAGGGGGGGGCTACACCTTC.

This clone was seen a single time. CDR3 in DNA: TGTGCCAGCGGAATGAACCTAGCCAAAAACATTCAGTACTTC. This encodes CASGMNLAKNIQYF. This chain connects TRBV2 to TRBJ2-4; D call uncertain. Between the trimmed V and J ends, which lost 8 bases and 0 bases, there was a span of 11 bases. CDR1 SNHLY and CDR2 FYNNEI come from the germline V gene. The CDR3 spans 14 residues.

The J gene is TRBJ1-2, the V gene TRBV28; D gene uncertain. V was cut by 0 bases and J by 4 bases, with 9 bases left in between. The CDR3 covers 14 residues. CDR1 and CDR2 from the germline V gene are MDHEN and SYDVKM. The CDR3 is CASSLWPATYGYTF. In nucleotides, the CDR3 is TGTGCCAGCAGTTTATGGCCAGCGACCTATGGCTACACCTTC.

The V gene is TRBV29-1, the J gene TRBJ1-1; 10 bases map to TRBD1. In germline, CDR1 is SQVTM, CDR2 ANQGSEA. Trimming took 7 bases from V and 3 from J; bases not matched to a gene: 11. There are 15 residues in the CDR3. The CDR3 DNA reads as TGCAGCGCCACAAAAGGGGGACAGGGGTACACTGAAGCTTTCTTT. The encoded protein is CSATKGGQGYTEAFF.

With regard to this clone: The sample holds other DNA sequences that translate to the same CDR3. V and J are TRBV6-6 and TRBJ2-7; TRBD2 matches at 15 bases. The germline CDR1 and CDR2 sequences are MNHNY and SVGAGI (reference sequence). The CDR3 has 14 amino acids. Unmatched junction bases numbered 1, after V lost 6 bases and J lost 4 bases. The CDR3 sequence: CASRGTSGRYEQYF. CDR3 bases: TGTGCCAGCAGAGGGACTAGCGGGAGGTACGAGCAGTACTTC.

V and J are TRBV2 and TRBJ2-5; no reliable D call. This CDR3 is built from 14 residues. The V end lost 4 bases, the J end lost 2 bases, and 11 bases lay between the germline ends. Germline V CDR1 and CDR2: SNHLY, FYNNEI. CDR3 loop: CASSGATDQETQYF. The CDR3 nucleotides read TGTGCCAGCAGTGGAGCGACGGATCAAGAGACCCAGTACTTC.

The V call is TRBV27, the J call TRBJ2-3; either TRBD1 or TRBD2 may fit D (6 bases each). The germline gives CDR1 MNHEY, CDR2 SMNVEV (reference sequence). V was pared by 5 bases and J by 2 bases, with 17 bases between. This CDR3 is 16 amino acids long. The CDR3 reads CASSLRGRRDTDTQYF. The CDR3 DNA reads TGTGCCAGCAGTCTACGGGGGCGCCGGGACACAGATACGCAGTATTTT.

The chain links TRBV9 to TRBJ2-2, with 7 positions matching TRBD2. Germline loops: CDR1 SGDLS, CDR2 YYNGEE. V gave up 3 bases and J gave up 7 bases; unmatched junction bases: 9. This CDR3 contains 15 residues. CDR3: CASSARDYPIGELFF. The CDR3 DNA reads as TGTGCCAGCAGCGCCCGGGACTACCCCATCGGGGAGCTGTTTTTT.

This chain uses TRBV18 with TRBJ2-3; no reliable D call. Trimming left V 0 bases short and J 0 bases short, with 10 bases between. From germline, CDR1 is KGHSH and CDR2 LQKENI. The CDR3 consists of 16 residues. The CDR3 nucleotides are TGTGCCAGCTCACCACCTAATGGGCCCAGCACAGATACGCAGTATTTT. Translation: CASSPPNGPSTDTQYF.

This clone is a singleton in its sample. The same CDR3 also results from other DNA sequences found in this sample. The CDR3 is CASSPQSSTDTQYF. CDR3 coding DNA: TGTGCCAGCAGCCCGCAATCCAGCACAGATACGCAGTATTTT. The V and J genes are TRBV6-5 and TRBJ2-3; no reliable D call. CDR1 is MNHEY and CDR2 is SVGAGI in the germline V gene. V was clipped by 6 bases and J by 0 bases, with 10 bases between them. This CDR3 is built from 14 residues.

The rearrangement links TRBV28 to TRBJ2-1; D call uncertain. Germline-derived CDR1 and CDR2 are MDHEN and SYDVKM. CDR3 length: 15 residues. V gave up 6 bases and J gave up 0 bases, with 12 bases separating them. The CDR3 is CASRDGRSSYNEQFF. DNA for the CDR3: TGTGCCAGCAGGGATGGACGGAGCTCCTACAATGAGCAGTTCTTC.

The CDR3 DNA is TGTGCCAGCAGTTTAAGGCTGCTAGCGGCCTCCAAAAACATTCAGTACTTC. Translation: CASSLRLLAASKNIQYF. The V gene is TRBV28, the J gene TRBJ2-4; 7 nucleotides line up with TRBD2. Germline CDR1 and CDR2: MDHEN and SYDVKM. The trim removed 2 bases at V and 2 bases at J, leaving 9 bases unmatched. The CDR3 consists of 17 residues.

The chain couples TRBV6-6 to TRBJ1-2, with a weak D call TRBD1 (5 bases). The length of the CDR3 is 15 residues. The germline V gene encodes CDR1 MNHNY and CDR2 SVGAGI (reference sequence). V shed 0 bases and J shed 2 bases, with 10 bases lying between them. For the CDR3, the DNA is TGTGCCAGCAGTTACTCGTTGGGGCAGAACTATGGCTACACCTTC. Protein product: CASSYSLGQNYGYTF.

The chain employs TRBV19 and TRBJ2-5; 7 nucleotides match TRBD1. Germline loops: CDR1 LNHDA, CDR2 SQIVND (reference sequence). CDR3 size: 14 residues. The V and J ends lost 10 bases and 0 bases, in that order; junction bases with no gene match: 8. This CDR3 reads CATGTAMYQETQYF. In DNA, the CDR3 is TGTGCCACCGGGACAGCAATGTACCAAGAGACCCAGTACTTC.

The V and J genes are TRBV5-6 and TRBJ2-3; 9 bases match TRBD2. Germline V lookup: CDR1 SGHDT, CDR2 YYEEEE. V shed 0 bases and J 2 bases; nucleotides not matched to a gene: 1. There are 15 residues in the CDR3. The CDR3 DNA is TGTGCCAGCAGCTTGGGACTAGCGGACACAGATACGCAGTATTTT. Amino acids: CASSLGLADTDTQYF.

The rearrangement uses TRBV15 and TRBJ1-4, with 7 bases lining up with TRBD1. This CDR3 spans 17 amino acids. Germline V CDR1 and CDR2: LNHNV, YYDKDF (reference sequence). Trimming at V came to 1 base and at J to 3 bases, leaving 8 bases not matched to a gene. The CDR3 DNA reads as TGTGCCACCAGCAGAGGACAGGGAAGGGTCTCTAATGAAAAACTGTTTTTT. This codes for CATSRGQGRVSNEKLFF.

CDR3 coding DNA: TGCGCCAGCAGCACGACCGGGGTAGAGCAGTTCTTC. Translation: CASSTTGVEQFF. This sequence joins TRBV5-1 and TRBJ2-1; weak D call: TRBD2 (5 bases). Germline assignment: CDR1 SGHRS and CDR2 YFSETQ. Trimming shortened V by 4 bases and J by 10 bases, and 12 bases separated the two germline ends. The CDR3 extends over 12 amino acids.

The sample holds one count of this clone. The genes are TRBV11-2 and TRBJ1-1, with 10 bases fitting TRBD1. The germline V gene has CDR1 SGHAT and CDR2 FQNNGV. The CDR3 extends over 15 amino acids. V shed 2 bases and J 11 bases; nucleotides not matched to a gene: 11. The CDR3 reads CASSLSWDRGVEAFF. In DNA form, the CDR3 reads TGTGCCAGCAGCTTAAGTTGGGACAGGGGAGTGGAGGCTTTCTTT.

The rearrangement joins TRBV28 to TRBJ2-1; 11 bases map to TRBD2. CDR3 length equals 15 residues. The ends lost 8 bases at V and 10 bases at J; junction bases unmatched: 13. Germline V gene lookup returns CDR1 MDHEN and CDR2 SYDVKM. CDR3 amino acids: CASVSSTSGSREQFF. DNA for the CDR3: TGTGCCAGCGTGAGCAGTACTAGCGGGAGTAGAGAGCAGTTCTTC.

CDR3 in amino acids: CASSPNTGGTEAFF. The CDR3 DNA reads as TGTGCCAGCAGCCCTAACACAGGGGGCACTGAAGCTTTCTTT. This chain uses TRBV7-3 with TRBJ1-1; 8 positions agree with TRBD1. From germline, CDR1 is SGHTA and CDR2 FQGTGA. The CDR3 is 14 amino acids. Losses at the gene ends were 5 bases for V and 4 bases for J; bases not matched to a gene: 6. Variable domain in full (rest from reference TRBV7-3 and TRBJ1-1): GAGVSQTPSNKVTEKGKYVELRCDPISGHTALYWYRQSLGQGPEFLIYFQGTGAADDSGLPNDRFFAVRPEGSVSTLKIQRTERGDSAVYLCASSPNTGGTEAFFGQGTRLTVV.

V is TRBV7-9 and J is TRBJ1-2; D gene unclear. V lost 5 bases to trimming and J lost 6 bases, with 22 bases between them. Germline loops: CDR1 SEHNR, CDR2 FQNEAQ (reference sequence). This CDR3 spans 16 amino acids. The chain's CDR3 is CASSPEAAAGRNGYTF. CDR3 sequence (DNA): TGTGCCAGCAGCCCAGAGGCAGCGGCCGGGCGGAATGGCTACACCTTC.

The chain joins TRBV5-4 to TRBJ1-2; D might be TRBD1 (6 bases). The V end lost 3 bases, the J end lost 4 bases, and 10 bases lay between the germline ends. CDR1 is SGHNT and CDR2 is YYREEE in the germline V gene (reference sequence). This CDR3 region has 13 residues. The CDR3 is CASSSDSPYGYTF. For the CDR3, the DNA is TGTGCCAGCAGCTCGGACAGCCCCTATGGCTACACCTTC. The whole variable domain, remainder taken from reference TRBV5-4 and TRBJ1-2, is ETGVTQSPTHLIKTRGQQVTLRCSSQSGHNTVSWYQQALGQGPQFIFQYYREEENGRGNFPPRFSGLQFPNYSSELNVNALELDDSALYLCASSSDSPYGYTFGSGTRLTVV.